These 23 T cell receptor beta chains share one sample of origin, sequenced in a study of shared clonotypes between healthy human individuals. TCRdb's copy holds only in-frame clones and misses some; the assay was immunoSEQ multiplex PCR. The table has approximately 330,000 clones, around four fifths seen once; the top ten hold roughly a tenth. Sequencing used memory CD4+ T cells sorted from blood. Sample subset: CD45RA-negative fraction. The receptor source for this set is a man aged 30-40 years in good health.

The rearrangement joins TRBV2 to TRBJ2-7, with D unresolved. The V and J ends lost 8 bases and 1 base respectively, with 9 bases between them. Germline V gene lookup returns CDR1 SNHLY and CDR2 FYNNEI. The CDR3 spans 12 residues. The CDR3 coding sequence is TGTGCCAGCCGCGGCAGGTCCTACGAGCAGTACTTC. Residues: CASRGRSYEQYF.

The V call is TRBV7-8, the J call TRBJ2-1; 7 nucleotides line up with TRBD2. V shed 2 bases and J 8 bases; nucleotides not matched to a gene: 3. The CDR3 is made up of 13 amino acids. The germline V gene encodes CDR1 SGHVS and CDR2 FQNEAQ. Written as DNA, the CDR3 is TGTGCCAGCAGCTTACTAGCGGAGCATGAGCAGTTCTTC. It is translated as CASSLLAEHEQFF.

This clone was detected only a few times. The J gene is TRBJ2-5, the V gene TRBV5-4; D is uncertain. Germline-derived CDR1 and CDR2 are SGHNT and YYREEE (reference sequence). Between the trimmed V and J ends, which lost 0 bases and 1 base, there was a span of 7 bases. The CDR3 extends over 14 amino acids. The CDR3 is CASSLVHTQETQYF. In nucleotides, the CDR3 is TGTGCCAGCAGCTTGGTACACACCCAAGAGACCCAGTACTTC.

The chain combines TRBV30 with TRBJ1-1; D gene unclear. The V end was cut by 3 bases, the J end by 3 bases, with 8 bases between. CDR3 length: 12 amino acids. CDR1 is GTSNPN and CDR2 is SVGIG in the germline V gene (reference sequence). The CDR3 is CAWSPVDTEAFF. The CDR3 bases are TGTGCCTGGAGCCCGGTTGACACTGAAGCTTTCTTT. Filled out from reference TRBV30 and TRBJ1-1, the complete variable domain reads SQTIHQWPATLVQPVGSPLSLECTVEGTSNPNLYWYRQAAGRGLQLLFYSVGIGQISSEVPQNLSASRPQDRQFILSSKKLLLSDSGFYLCAWSPVDTEAFFGQGTRLTVV.

The chain couples TRBV20-1 to TRBJ2-1; no reliable D call. The V end was cut by 7 bases, the J end by 4 bases, with 8 bases between. Looked up from germline, CDR1 is DFQATT and CDR2 is SNEGSKA (reference sequence). CDR3 length: 11 amino acids. This CDR3 reads CSVEPYNEQFF. The CDR3 nucleotides are TGCAGTGTAGAGCCATACAATGAGCAGTTCTTC.

The V call is TRBV4-3, the J call TRBJ2-7; D uncertain. Trimming shortened V by 0 bases and J by 1 base, and 10 bases separated the two germline ends. The CDR3 consists of 15 residues. Germline V CDR1 and CDR2: LGHNA, YSLEER. CDR3 DNA sequence: TGCGCCAGCAGCCAAGATCGTTGGGGTTCCTACGAGCAGTACTTC. Its translation is CASSQDRWGSYEQYF.

V is TRBV5-1 and J is TRBJ2-7, with TRBD1 as a possible D gene (5 bases). The CDR3 contains 14 residues. CDR1 SGHRS and CDR2 YFSETQ come from the germline V gene. V shed 1 base and J shed 5 bases, with 13 bases lying between them. CDR3 coding DNA: TGCGCCAGCAGCTTGTTCTCAGTGACAGACGAGCAGTACTTC. Translating gives CASSLFSVTDEQYF.

This chain uses TRBV10-2 with TRBJ1-1; no clear D gene. The V end was cut by 4 bases, the J end by 4 bases, with 7 bases between. CDR3 size: 12 residues. Per germline, CDR1 WSHSY and CDR2 SAAADI. CDR3 loop: CASSVPFTEAFF. For the CDR3, the DNA is TGCGCCAGCAGTGTCCCTTTCACTGAAGCTTTCTTT.

The chain has TRBV6-5 and TRBJ2-2; 7 nucleotides align to TRBD1. V was clipped by 6 bases and J by 2 bases; unmatched bases: 6. Per germline, CDR1 MNHEY and CDR2 SVGAGI. The CDR3 consists of 15 residues. CDR3: CASRQTGINTGELFF. The CDR3 DNA reads TGTGCCAGCAGGCAGACAGGGATTAACACCGGGGAGCTGTTTTTT.

This chain joins TRBV29-1 and TRBJ1-3; the D gene is possibly TRBD1 (6 bases). The CDR3 is made up of 13 amino acids. V was trimmed by 3 bases and J by 4 bases, leaving 10 bases between them. Germline V gene lookup returns CDR1 SQVTM and CDR2 ANQGSEA. The CDR3 region is CSVDKGGGNTIYF. In DNA, the CDR3 is TGCAGCGTTGATAAGGGGGGCGGAAACACCATATATTTT.

The V and J genes are TRBV28 and TRBJ1-4; no clear D gene. The CDR3 spans 13 residues. Germline assignment: CDR1 MDHEN and CDR2 SYDVKM. Trimming removed 3 bases at V and 4 bases at J, with 6 bases between. Written as DNA, the CDR3 is TGTGCCAGCAGTTTCACGGTTAATGAAAAACTGTTTTTT. Its translation: CASSFTVNEKLFF.

The V and J genes are TRBV4-1 and TRBJ2-5, with D hard to call. The V gene lost 1 base and the J gene lost 5 bases, with 17 bases spanning the gap. CDR1 and CDR2 from the germline V gene are MGHRA and YSYEKL. The CDR3 spans 16 residues. CDR3 in DNA: TGCGCCAGCAGCCAAGGCTCGCCCAGCCCCGAGGAGACCCAGTACTTC. Translated, it gives CASSQGSPSPEETQYF.

This clone was observed a handful of times. This chain joins TRBV5-1 and TRBJ2-1; tentatively, D is TRBD1 or TRBD2 (5 bases each). The CDR3 has 13 amino acids. Looked up from germline, CDR1 is SGHRS and CDR2 is YFSETQ. Trimming removed 2 bases at V and 8 bases at J, with 11 bases between. The chain's CDR3 is CASSFAGTHEQFF. Here the CDR3 DNA reads TGCGCCAGCAGCTTCGCCGGGACCCATGAGCAGTTCTTC.

The CDR3: CASSRGQVAKNIQYF. CDR3 sequence (DNA): TGTGCCAGCAGCAGGGGGCAAGTAGCCAAAAACATTCAGTACTTC. This chain uses TRBV14 with TRBJ2-4; 7 bases agree with TRBD1. V shed 5 bases and J 0 bases; nucleotides not matched to a gene: 4. CDR3 length: 15 residues. Germline V CDR1 and CDR2: SGHDN, FVKESK.

This chain connects TRBV6-5 to TRBJ2-7; 10 bases fit TRBD1. This CDR3 has 15 amino acids. The germline V gene encodes CDR1 MNHEY and CDR2 SVGAGI. V was pared by 6 bases and J by 6 bases, with 11 bases of the junction left unmatched. CDR3 amino acids: CASRPSGTGAVEQYF. The DNA of the CDR3 is TGTGCCAGCAGGCCTTCCGGGACAGGGGCGGTCGAGCAGTACTTC.

This sequence joins TRBV28 and TRBJ2-7; 9 bases align to TRBD1. The V and J ends lost 5 bases and 4 bases, in that order; junction bases with no gene match: 9. The CDR3 is 15 residues long. Germline V CDR1 and CDR2: MDHEN, SYDVKM. The CDR3 DNA reads as TGTGCCAGCAGTCCTGGGGGACAGGGAATTTACGAGCAGTACTTC. Its protein is CASSPGGQGIYEQYF.

The rearrangement uses TRBV19 and TRBJ2-5, with D possibly being TRBD1 (7 bases). The CDR3 runs 14 residues. Trimming removed 6 bases at V and 2 bases at J, with 13 bases between. In germline, CDR1 is LNHDA, CDR2 SQIVND (reference sequence). The CDR3 loop is CASRTRGLQETQYF. In DNA form, the CDR3 reads TGTGCCAGTAGGACTAGGGGGCTGCAAGAGACCCAGTACTTC.

This clone occurred once. J is TRBJ2-3 and V is TRBV7-3, with a tentative D call TRBD2 (5 bases). The germline V gene encodes CDR1 SGHTA and CDR2 FQGTGA. Between the trimmed V and J ends, which lost 0 bases and 7 bases, there was a span of 14 bases. The CDR3 has 15 amino acids. The CDR3 loop reads CASSLTGGSGYTQYF. CDR3 nucleotide sequence: TGTGCCAGCAGCTTAACGGGTGGGAGTGGGTATACGCAGTATTTT.

The sample holds a few counts of this clone. The genes are TRBV5-1 and TRBJ2-7; 7 bases are a match to TRBD2. This CDR3 region has 18 residues. Trimming took 1 base from V and 5 from J; bases not matched to a gene: 18. Germline V lookup: CDR1 SGHRS, CDR2 YFSETQ. The CDR3 DNA reads TGCGCCAGCAGCTTGTGGGGGGGTGGTGGCGGGAGCGTCCACGAGCAGTACTTC. Residues: CASSLWGGGGGSVHEQYF.

DNA for the CDR3: TGTGCCAGCAGTTTGCGGCGGGGGAGCACAGATACGCAGTATTTT. The encoded protein is CASSLRRGSTDTQYF. This chain uses TRBV28 with TRBJ2-3; TRBD2 aligns across 7 bases. The length of the CDR3 is 15 residues. The V gene's germline CDR1 is MDHEN and CDR2 SYDVKM. V trimming: 3 bases; J trimming: 0 bases; junction bases outside the gene matches: 3.

The chain is built from TRBV19 and TRBJ2-7, with D possibly being TRBD2 (6 bases). The V end lost 3 bases, the J end lost 3 bases, and 9 bases lay between the germline ends. Germline V gene data show CDR1 as LNHDA and CDR2 as SQIVND (reference sequence). The CDR3 contains 13 residues. The CDR3 here is CASSIAGNYEQYF. Here the CDR3 DNA reads TGTGCCAGTAGTATTGCGGGGAACTACGAGCAGTACTTC. Together with reference TRBV19 and TRBJ2-7, the CDR3 gives the full variable domain: DGGITQSPKYLFRKEGQNVTLSCEQNLNHDAMYWYRQDPGQGLRLIYYSQIVNDFQKGDIAEGYSVSREKKESFPLTVTSAQKNPTAFYLCASSIAGNYEQYFGPGTRLTVT.

The chain joins TRBV5-1 to TRBJ2-7; the match to TRBD1 covers 10 bases. CDR1 is SGHRS and CDR2 is YFSETQ in the germline V gene. V trimming: 10 bases; J trimming: 4 bases; junction bases outside the gene matches: 11. This CDR3 is built from 14 residues. The DNA for the CDR3 is TGCGCCTCCGGACAGGGGGGGAACCTTTACGAGCAGTACTTC. Protein: CASGQGGNLYEQYF.

The J gene is TRBJ2-5, the V gene TRBV5-4; perhaps D is TRBD1 or TRBD2 (5 bases each). The CDR3 loop spans 13 amino acids. V was pared by 4 bases and J by 7 bases, with 14 bases between. Per the germline V gene, CDR1 is SGHNT and CDR2 is YYREEE (reference sequence). CDR3 loop: CASSGGRGGTQYF. The CDR3 coding sequence is TGTGCCAGCAGCGGGGGTAGGGGTGGGACCCAGTACTTC.